The source of this TCR beta chain is a study of shared clonotypes between healthy human individuals. Study conclusions and caveats: Clonotype sharing across donors was expected to vary with sequencing depth.

About this clone: Its target is not known.

The repertoire was sequenced with immunoSEQ multiplex PCR; TCRdb's copy has only in-frame clones and lacks some. Counted here are 2 million to 2.5 million clones, 85% to 95% occurring once; the ten biggest clones make up about 0.39%. The origin of this receptor is a man between 18 and 29 years old in good health. Some clones in this sample may be carry-over from other donors' samples. Sequences were obtained from naive CD4+ T cells from PBMCs. The subset is: CD45RA+ positively selected.

In DNA form, the CDR3 reads TGTGCCTGGTCCCGGGACTTACTTAAAGAGACCCAGTACTTC. This sequence encodes CAWSRDLLKETQYF. The rearrangement joins TRBV30 to TRBJ2-5, with D perhaps matching TRBD2 (6 bases). The CDR3 extends over 14 amino acids. Germline CDR1 reads GTSNPN; CDR2 reads SVGIG (reference sequence). The germline V and J ends were trimmed by 5 bases and 3 bases, with 16 bases remaining between them.